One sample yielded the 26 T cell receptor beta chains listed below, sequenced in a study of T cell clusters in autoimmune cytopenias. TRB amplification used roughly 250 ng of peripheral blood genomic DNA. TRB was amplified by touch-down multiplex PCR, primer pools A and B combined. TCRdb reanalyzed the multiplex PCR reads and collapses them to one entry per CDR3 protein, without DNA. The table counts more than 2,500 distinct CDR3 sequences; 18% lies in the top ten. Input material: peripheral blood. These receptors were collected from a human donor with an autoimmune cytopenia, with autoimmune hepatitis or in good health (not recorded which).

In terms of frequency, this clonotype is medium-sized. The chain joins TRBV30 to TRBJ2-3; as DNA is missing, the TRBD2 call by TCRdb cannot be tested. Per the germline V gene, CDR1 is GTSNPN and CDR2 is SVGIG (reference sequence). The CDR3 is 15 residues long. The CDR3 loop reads CACQPVEADTDTQYF.

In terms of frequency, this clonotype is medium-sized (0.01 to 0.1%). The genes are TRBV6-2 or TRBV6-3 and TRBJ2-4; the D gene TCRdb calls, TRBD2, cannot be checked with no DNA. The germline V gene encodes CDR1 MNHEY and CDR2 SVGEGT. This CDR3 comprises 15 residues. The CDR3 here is CASCLQLGAKNIQYF.

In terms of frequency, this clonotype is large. The CDR3: CSVDSGDSYEQYF. The chain has TRBV29-1 and TRBJ2-7. There are 13 residues in the CDR3. Germline loops: CDR1 SQVTM, CDR2 ANQGSEA.

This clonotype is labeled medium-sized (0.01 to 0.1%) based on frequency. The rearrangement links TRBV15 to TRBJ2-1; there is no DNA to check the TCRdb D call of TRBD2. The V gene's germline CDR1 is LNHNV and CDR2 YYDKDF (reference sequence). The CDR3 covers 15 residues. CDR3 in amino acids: CATSKGLAGENEQFF.

CDR3 residues: CASSLDRGGYGYTF. The chain combines TRBV28 with TRBJ1-2; TCRdb returns TRBD1, unconfirmable since there is no DNA. Germline CDR1 reads MDHEN; CDR2 reads SYDVKM. This CDR3 is 14 amino acids long.

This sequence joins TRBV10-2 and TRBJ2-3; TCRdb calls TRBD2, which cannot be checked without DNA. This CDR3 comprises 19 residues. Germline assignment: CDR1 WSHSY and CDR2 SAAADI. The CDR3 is CASRISGGASGRLTDTQYF.

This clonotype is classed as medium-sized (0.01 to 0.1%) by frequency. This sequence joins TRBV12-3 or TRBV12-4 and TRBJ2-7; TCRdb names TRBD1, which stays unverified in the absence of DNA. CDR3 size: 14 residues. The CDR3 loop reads CASSLGTRPYEQYF.

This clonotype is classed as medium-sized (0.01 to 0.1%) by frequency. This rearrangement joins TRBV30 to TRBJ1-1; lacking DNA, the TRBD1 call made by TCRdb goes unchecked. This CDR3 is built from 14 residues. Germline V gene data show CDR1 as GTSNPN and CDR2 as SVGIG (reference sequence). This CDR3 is CAWSVGTGRFEAFF.

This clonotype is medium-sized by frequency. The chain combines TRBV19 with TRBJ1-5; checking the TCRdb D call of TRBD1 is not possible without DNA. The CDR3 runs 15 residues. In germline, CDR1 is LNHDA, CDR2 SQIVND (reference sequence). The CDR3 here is CASSPDRGPNQPQHF.

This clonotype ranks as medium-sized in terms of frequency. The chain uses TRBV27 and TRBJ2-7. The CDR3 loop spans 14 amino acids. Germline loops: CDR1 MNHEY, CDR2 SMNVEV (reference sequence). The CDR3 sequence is CASSLSGSGYEQYF.

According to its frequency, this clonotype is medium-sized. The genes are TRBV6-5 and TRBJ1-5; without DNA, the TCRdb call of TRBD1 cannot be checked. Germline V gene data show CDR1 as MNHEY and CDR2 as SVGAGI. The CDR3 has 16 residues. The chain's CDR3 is CASSEKGQGFNQPQHF.

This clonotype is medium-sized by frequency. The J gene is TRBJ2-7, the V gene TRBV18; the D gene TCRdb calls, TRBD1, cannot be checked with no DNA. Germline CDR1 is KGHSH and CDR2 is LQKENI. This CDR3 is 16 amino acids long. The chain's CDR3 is CASSPTGTGNFQEQYF.

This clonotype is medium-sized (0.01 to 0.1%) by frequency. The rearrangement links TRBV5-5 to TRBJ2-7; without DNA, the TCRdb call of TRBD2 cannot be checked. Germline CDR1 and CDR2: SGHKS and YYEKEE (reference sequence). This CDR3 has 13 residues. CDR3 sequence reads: CATLLGGLYEQYF.

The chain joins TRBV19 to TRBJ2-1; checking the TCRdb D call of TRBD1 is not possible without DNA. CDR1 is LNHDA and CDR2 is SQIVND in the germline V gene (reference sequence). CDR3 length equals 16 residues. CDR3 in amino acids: CASSMVGPSSYNEQFF.

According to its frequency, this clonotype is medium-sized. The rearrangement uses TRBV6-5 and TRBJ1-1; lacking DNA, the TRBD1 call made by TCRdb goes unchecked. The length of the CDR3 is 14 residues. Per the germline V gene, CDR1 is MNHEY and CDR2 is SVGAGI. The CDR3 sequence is CASSYVGSRDEAFF.

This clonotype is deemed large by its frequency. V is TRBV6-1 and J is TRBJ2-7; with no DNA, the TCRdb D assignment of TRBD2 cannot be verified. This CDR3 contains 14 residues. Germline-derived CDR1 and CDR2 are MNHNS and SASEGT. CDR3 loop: CASIQGTSLHEQYF.

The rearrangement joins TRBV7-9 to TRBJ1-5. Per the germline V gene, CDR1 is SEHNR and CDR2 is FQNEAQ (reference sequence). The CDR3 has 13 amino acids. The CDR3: CASSSDAGQPQHF.

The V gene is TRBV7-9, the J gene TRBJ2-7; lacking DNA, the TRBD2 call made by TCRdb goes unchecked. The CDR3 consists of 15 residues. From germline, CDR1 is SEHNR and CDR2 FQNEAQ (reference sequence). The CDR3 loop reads CASSPRVGLEVEQYF.

The CDR3 spells CASSQEGGNQPQHF. The chain joins TRBV4-2 to TRBJ1-5. This CDR3 is 14 amino acids long. The germline V gene has CDR1 LGHNA and CDR2 YNFKEQ.

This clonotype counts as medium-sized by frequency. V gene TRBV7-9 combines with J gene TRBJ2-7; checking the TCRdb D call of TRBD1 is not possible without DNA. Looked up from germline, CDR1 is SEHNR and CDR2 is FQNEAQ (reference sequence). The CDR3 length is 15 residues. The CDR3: CASGIAGGPNYEQYF.

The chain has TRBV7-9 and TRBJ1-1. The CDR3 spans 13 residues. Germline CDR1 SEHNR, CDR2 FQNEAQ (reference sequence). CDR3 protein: CASISGLNTEAFF.

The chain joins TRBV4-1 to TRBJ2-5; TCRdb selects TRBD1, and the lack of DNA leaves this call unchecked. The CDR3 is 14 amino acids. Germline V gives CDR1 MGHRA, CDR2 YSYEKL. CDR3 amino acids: CASSQSVGEETQYF.

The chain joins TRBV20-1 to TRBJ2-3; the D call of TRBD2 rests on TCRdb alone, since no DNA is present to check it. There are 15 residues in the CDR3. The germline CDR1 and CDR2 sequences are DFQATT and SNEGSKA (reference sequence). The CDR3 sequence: CSARTSGRARGTQYF.

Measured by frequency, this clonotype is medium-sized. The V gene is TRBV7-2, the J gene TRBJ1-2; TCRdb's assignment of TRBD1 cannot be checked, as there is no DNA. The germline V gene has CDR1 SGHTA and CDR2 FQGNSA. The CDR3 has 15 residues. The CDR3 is CASTPLGDRGQGYTF. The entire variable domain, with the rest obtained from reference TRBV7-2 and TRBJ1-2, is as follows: GAGVSQSPSNKVTEKGKDVELRCDPISGHTALYWYRQSLGQGLEFLIYFQGNSAPDKSGLPSDRFSAERTGGSVSTLTIQRTQQEDSAVYLCASTPLGDRGQGYTFGSGTRLTVV.

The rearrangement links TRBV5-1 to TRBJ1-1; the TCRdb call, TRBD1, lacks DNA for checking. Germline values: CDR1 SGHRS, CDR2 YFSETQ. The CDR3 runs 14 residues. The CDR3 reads CASSLQGVNTEAFF.

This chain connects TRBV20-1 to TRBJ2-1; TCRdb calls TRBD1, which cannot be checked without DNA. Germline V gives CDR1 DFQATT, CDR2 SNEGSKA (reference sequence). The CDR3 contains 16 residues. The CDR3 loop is CSATLGGAGYYNEQFF.